This TCR beta chain appears in the sequencing data of a study of blood T cell repertoires in COVID-19. Overall study context: Specimens from acute and convalescent COVID-19 originated in the United States, Italy and Spain. From T cells, B-cell-depleted T cells, or PBMCs came the material, which was cDNA or gDNA.

Data came from immunoSEQ multiplex PCR; TCRdb stores just in-frame clones and leaves some out. The sample includes 65,000 to 80,000 clones, around 90% seen only once; the top ten take around 6.1%. This CDR3 comprises 18 residues. After removal of 3 bases from V and 2 bases from J, the junction contained 14 bases not matched to a gene. Looked up from germline, CDR1 is LNHNV and CDR2 is YYDKDF (reference sequence). The receptor was derived from a man in his fifties with active COVID-19. The specimen was peripheral blood. V gene TRBV15 combines with J gene TRBJ2-5; 8 bases are a match to TRBD2. CDR3 amino acids: CATSSSSSVSGAQETQYF. For the CDR3, the DNA is TGTGCCACCAGCAGCTCCTCGAGTGTTAGCGGGGCGCAAGAGACCCAGTACTTC.